The 11 T cell receptor beta chains below come from one sample, sequenced in a study of T cell responses to AZD1222 COVID-19 vaccine. TCRdb's table, derived via immunoSEQ multiplex PCR, lists solely in-frame clones and lacks some. Among under 170,000 clones listed, approximately 92% were seen once. This material consisted of peripheral blood, taken 28 days after the second AZD1222 dose. Source of these receptors: an adult who received the AZD1222 COVID-19 vaccine.

The genes are TRBV4-3 and TRBJ2-5, with 7 bases lining up with TRBD2. Germline loops: CDR1 LGHNA, CDR2 YSLEER. J was trimmed by 10 bases and V by 0 bases; bases with no gene match: 11. This CDR3 is built from 15 residues. CDR3 sequence (DNA): TGCGCCAGCAGCCAAGATCTCGGGCGGGAGTTGGTCCAGTACTTC. Its protein product is CASSQDLGRELVQYF.

The genes are TRBV5-1 and TRBJ2-4, with TRBD2 matching over 10 bases. Germline CDR1 and CDR2: SGHRS and YFSETQ. With V trimmed by 4 bases and J by 0 bases, 7 bases remained unmatched. The CDR3 runs to 17 residues. The CDR3 nucleotides read TGCGCCAGCAGCCCCCGGACTAGCGGAGTAGCCAAAAACATTCAGTACTTC. Translation gives CASSPRTSGVAKNIQYF. The whole variable domain, remainder taken from reference TRBV5-1 and TRBJ2-4, is KAGVTQTPRYLIKTRGQQVTLSCSPISGHRSVSWYQQTPGQGLQFLFEYFSETQRNKGNFPGRFSGRQFSNSRSEMNVSTLELGDSALYLCASSPRTSGVAKNIQYFGAGTRLSVL.

The V call is TRBV4-3, the J call TRBJ2-1; TRBD2 might be the D (6 bases). This CDR3 spans 14 amino acids. Germline CDR1 reads LGHNA; CDR2 reads YSLEER. V gave up 0 bases and J gave up 7 bases, with 10 bases separating them. In DNA form, the CDR3 reads TGCGCCAGCAGCCAAGATAGCGGAGCAAATGAGCAGTTCTTC. Translated, it gives CASSQDSGANEQFF.

CDR3 protein: CASSGTGQETQYF. The CDR3 DNA reads as TGTGCCAGCAGTGGTACAGGCCAAGAGACCCAGTACTTC. The V call is TRBV27, the J call TRBJ2-5; D possibly corresponds to TRBD1 (5 bases). The CDR3 consists of 13 residues. Trimming cost V 5 bases and J 1 base, with 8 bases left between them. Germline-derived CDR1 and CDR2 are MNHEY and SMNVEV (reference sequence).

CDR3 loop: CAITRDRDNEQFF. Here the CDR3 DNA reads TGTGCCATCACCCGGGACAGGGACAATGAGCAGTTCTTC. This sequence joins TRBV10-3 and TRBJ2-1, with 9 bases matching TRBD1. The V segment lost 7 bases and the J segment 5 bases; nucleotides outside the gene matches: 3. This CDR3 region has 13 residues. Germline V lookup: CDR1 ENHRY, CDR2 SYGVKD.

The CDR3 loop reads CASSEQGWQGGYTF. The CDR3 bases are TGTGCCAGCAGTGAACAGGGGTGGCAAGGTGGCTACACCTTC. This chain links TRBV6-1 with TRBJ1-2, with D perhaps TRBD1 (6 bases). The CDR3 extends over 14 amino acids. Germline CDR1 MNHNS, CDR2 SASEGT. V was clipped by 2 bases and J by 7 bases, with 14 bases between them.

The CDR3 protein is CASSRWGTFEKLFF. The CDR3 DNA reads TGCGCCAGCAGCCGGTGGGGGACATTTGAAAAACTGTTTTTT. The V and J genes are TRBV4-1 and TRBJ1-4, with a weak D call TRBD1 (6 bases). The germline gives CDR1 MGHRA, CDR2 YSYEKL. CDR3 size: 14 residues. V shed 4 bases and J shed 7 bases, with 13 bases lying between them.

V usage is TRBV7-2 and J usage is TRBJ1-5; 7 bases match TRBD1. Germline CDR1 reads SGHTA; CDR2 reads FQGNSA. V was clipped by 4 bases and J by 6 bases; unmatched bases: 6. This CDR3 is 14 amino acids long. The CDR3 DNA sequence: TGTGCCAGCAGCTCGACAGGGATGGGTCAGCCCCAGCATTTT. Translated: CASSSTGMGQPQHF. Full variable domain (missing parts from reference TRBV7-2 and TRBJ1-5): GAGVSQSPSNKVTEKGKDVELRCDPISGHTALYWYRQSLGQGLEFLIYFQGNSAPDKSGLPSDRFSAERTGGSVSTLTIQRTQQEDSAVYLCASSSTGMGQPQHFGDGTRLSIL.

Details on this clone: The same CDR3 arises from other DNA sequences in this sample as well. This chain joins TRBV18 and TRBJ1-3; D gene uncertain. Trimming stripped 1 base from V and 0 bases from J, with 7 bases between. The CDR3 is 15 residues long. The germline CDR1 and CDR2 sequences are KGHSH and LQKENI. CDR3 region: CASSPRADSGNTIYF. The CDR3 bases are TGTGCCAGCTCACCACGGGCAGACTCTGGAAACACCATATATTTT. The full variable domain, completed using reference TRBV18 and TRBJ1-3, is NAGVMQNPRHLVRRRGQEARLRCSPMKGHSHVYWYRQLPEEGLKFMVYLQKENIIDESGMPKERFSAEFPKEGPSILRIQQVVRGDSAAYFCASSPRADSGNTIYFGEGSWLTVV.

The chain joins TRBV30 to TRBJ2-5; 9 bases fit TRBD2. The CDR3 spans 15 residues. Germline V gene lookup returns CDR1 GTSNPN and CDR2 SVGIG (reference sequence). Losses at the gene ends were 0 bases for V and 4 bases for J; bases not matched to a gene: 6. CDR3 nucleotides: TGTGCCTGGAGTGTACGTCTAGCGGGATCAGAGACCCAGTACTTC. Protein product: CAWSVRLAGSETQYF.

DNA for the CDR3: TGTGCCAGCAGTGAAGCACTAAACACTGAAGCTTTCTTT. It codes for CASSEALNTEAFF. J is TRBJ1-1 and V is TRBV2; no firm D call. The CDR3 runs 13 residues. Trimming removed 0 bases at V and 2 bases at J, with 4 bases between. Germline lookup yields CDR1 SNHLY and CDR2 FYNNEI.